The 21 T cell receptor beta chains below were found in one sample sequenced in a study of shared clonotypes between healthy human individuals. Clones were sequenced by immunoSEQ multiplex PCR, and TCRdb holds only the in-frame ones, with some missing. The table lists about 1 million clones, roughly 75% of them singletons. The sequenced sample was memory CD4+ T cells sorted from blood. Subset in this sample: CD45RA-negative fraction. These receptors were obtained from a man between 18 and 29 years old in good health.

For this clone: Other DNA sequences in the sample encode the same CDR3. The chain couples TRBV6-6 to TRBJ1-4; no firm D call. The CDR3 runs 12 residues. CDR1 and CDR2 (germline): MNHNY, SVGAGI (reference sequence). Trimming shortened V by 2 bases and J by 7 bases, and 5 bases separated the two germline ends. The chain's CDR3 is CASSYSGEKLFF. The CDR3 bases are TGTGCCAGCAGTTACAGTGGTGAAAAACTGTTTTTT.

The chain has TRBV6-5 and TRBJ1-1; a possible D gene is TRBD1 (6 bases). With 5 bases removed from V and 7 bases from J, the gap between germline ends came to 20 bases. Per the germline V gene, CDR1 is MNHEY and CDR2 is SVGAGI. This CDR3 spans 15 amino acids. The CDR3 nucleotides read TGTGCCAGCAGTAACGTGGGGGCAGGGAATGTTGAAGCTTTCTTT. As protein: CASSNVGAGNVEAFF.

The V and J genes are TRBV30 and TRBJ2-7, with 9 bases that match TRBD1. The ends lost 7 bases at V and 5 bases at J; junction bases unmatched: 12. Germline V gene data show CDR1 as GTSNPN and CDR2 as SVGIG (reference sequence). The CDR3 loop spans 14 amino acids. The CDR3 region is CAFTVGTGFNEQYF. Written as DNA, the CDR3 is TGTGCCTTCACCGTCGGGACAGGGTTTAACGAGCAGTACTTC.

As concerns this clone: Other DNA sequences in the same sample also yield this CDR3. The gene calls are TRBV5-1 and TRBJ1-2; no reliable D call. The V end lost 1 base, the J end lost 2 bases, and 6 bases lay between the germline ends. The CDR3 covers 13 residues. Germline V gives CDR1 SGHRS, CDR2 YFSETQ. The CDR3 reads CASSLTQNYGYTF. For the CDR3, the DNA is TGCGCCAGCAGCTTGACGCAGAACTATGGCTACACCTTC.

The gene calls are TRBV7-9 and TRBJ2-2; 9 bases are shared with TRBD1. The germline V gene has CDR1 SEHNR and CDR2 FQNEAQ (reference sequence). Germline trimming cut 7 bases from V and 8 bases from J; bases unmatched to any gene: 17. The CDR3 spans 17 residues. CDR3 nucleotide sequence: TGTGCCAGCACCATTTATAGCCGGGACAGGGTTTCTGGGGAGCTGTTTTTT. It translates to CASTIYSRDRVSGELFF.

The V call is TRBV5-1, the J call TRBJ2-7; D unclear. The CDR3 contains 15 residues. Germline values: CDR1 SGHRS, CDR2 YFSETQ. V was trimmed by 0 bases and J by 5 bases, leaving 15 bases between them. In DNA form, the CDR3 reads TGCGCCAGCAGCTTGGGGGCCCAACGCTATGACGAGCAGTACTTC. Translating gives CASSLGAQRYDEQYF.

This CDR3 reads CASNGRQNTEAFF. The CDR3, as DNA: TGTGCCAGCAACGGACGTCAGAACACTGAAGCTTTCTTT. The V and J genes are TRBV6-5 and TRBJ1-1, with D unresolved. CDR1 is MNHEY and CDR2 is SVGAGI in the germline V gene. There are 13 residues in the CDR3. V was clipped by 7 bases and J by 1 base, with 10 bases between them.

This rearrangement joins TRBV7-2 to TRBJ2-7; possible D gene TRBD2, 5 bases. The CDR3 runs 16 residues. The germline V gene encodes CDR1 SGHTA and CDR2 FQGNSA. Trimming took off 3 bases at V and 0 bases at J, with 15 bases between the two ends. The CDR3 spells CASSFLAAGLSYEQYF. In DNA, the CDR3 is TGTGCCAGCAGCTTCCTAGCCGCGGGCCTCTCCTACGAGCAGTACTTC.

This chain joins TRBV28 and TRBJ1-5; D unclear. Between the trimmed V and J ends, which lost 2 bases and 0 bases, there was a span of 11 bases. The CDR3 is 16 residues long. Germline CDR1 reads MDHEN; CDR2 reads SYDVKM. The CDR3 spells CASSLVLGNSNQPQHF. CDR3 DNA sequence: TGTGCCAGCAGTTTAGTGTTGGGTAATAGCAATCAGCCCCAGCATTTT. The full variable domain, completed using reference TRBV28 and TRBJ1-5, is DVKVTQSSRYLVKRTGEKVFLECVQDMDHENMFWYRQDPGLGLRLIYFSYDVKMKEKGDIPEGYSVSREKKERFSLILESASTNQTSMYLCASSLVLGNSNQPQHFGDGTRLSIL.

The rearrangement links TRBV11-2 to TRBJ2-5; the D gene is possibly TRBD1 (6 bases). The CDR3 loop spans 14 amino acids. V was shortened by 7 bases and J by 1 base, with 13 bases between the two germline ends. Germline CDR1 is SGHAT and CDR2 is FQNNGV. The CDR3 loop is CASNLGQTQETQYF. Here the CDR3 DNA reads TGTGCCAGCAACCTTGGACAGACCCAAGAGACCCAGTACTTC.

This clone was detected ten times or more. The J gene is TRBJ2-7, the V gene TRBV15, with D perhaps assigned TRBD1 or TRBD2 (5 bases each). The CDR3 loop spans 17 amino acids. The germline gives CDR1 LNHNV, CDR2 YYDKDF (reference sequence). The ends were cut back, 0 bases at V and 1 base at J, with 16 bases in the middle. CDR3 sequence: CATSRDPRGYLSYEQYF. The CDR3 DNA follows: TGTGCCACCAGCAGAGATCCCCGGGGCTACCTTTCCTACGAGCAGTACTTC.

J is TRBJ1-5 and V is TRBV9, with unresolved D. The V end lost 0 bases, the J end lost 1 base, and 8 bases lay between the germline ends. CDR1 SGDLS and CDR2 YYNGEE come from the germline V gene. The CDR3 consists of 15 residues. CDR3 in amino acids: CASSVGPQSNQPQHF. The CDR3 DNA reads TGTGCCAGCAGCGTAGGACCCCAGAGCAATCAGCCCCAGCATTTT.

The CDR3 loop reads CASSPNTGGYEQYF. CDR3 DNA sequence: TGTGCCAGCTCACCCAACACGGGGGGCTACGAGCAGTACTTC. The chain combines TRBV18 with TRBJ2-7, with 7 bases that match TRBD2. V lost 3 bases to trimming and J lost 3 bases; unmatched junction nucleotides: 5. CDR1 and CDR2 (germline): KGHSH, LQKENI. CDR3 length equals 14 residues.

Note on this clone: Other DNA sequences in the sample encode the same CDR3. The chain couples TRBV20-1 to TRBJ2-7; D gene ambiguous. V was shortened by 3 bases and J by 2 bases, with 5 bases between the two germline ends. The CDR3 spans 11 residues. The germline CDR1 and CDR2 sequences are DFQATT and SNEGSKA (reference sequence). The CDR3 DNA sequence: TGCAGTGCTAGGCAGACCTACGAGCAGTACTTC. It encodes CSARQTYEQYF.

The gene calls are TRBV6-5 and TRBJ2-1; TRBD2 matches at 9 bases. CDR1 is MNHEY and CDR2 is SVGAGI in the germline V gene. The CDR3 loop spans 14 amino acids. V gave up 4 bases and J gave up 7 bases; unmatched junction bases: 5. The CDR3 reads CASSFLAGSNEQFF. CDR3 coding DNA: TGTGCCAGCAGTTTCCTAGCGGGGTCAAATGAGCAGTTCTTC.

Turning to this clone: The same CDR3 also results from other DNA sequences found in this sample. The J gene is TRBJ2-3, the V gene TRBV5-1, with TRBD1 matching over 9 bases. The junction had 2 bases not matched to a gene; V was cut back by 3 bases and J by 3 bases. This CDR3 region has 14 residues. Germline V gene data show CDR1 as SGHRS and CDR2 as YFSETQ. CDR3: CASSSGQGTDTQYF. CDR3 bases: TGCGCCAGCAGCTCAGGACAGGGGACAGATACGCAGTATTTT.

The chain is built from TRBV14 and TRBJ2-7; D remains ambiguous. V lost 6 bases and J lost 1, with 13 bases in between. CDR3 length: 14 residues. CDR1 and CDR2 from the germline V gene are SGHDN and FVKESK. The CDR3 nucleotides are TGTGCCAGCAGTCCGAGGCTGACGTCCTACGAGCAGTACTTC. It specifies CASSPRLTSYEQYF.

This rearrangement joins TRBV29-1 to TRBJ1-1; D is possibly TRBD1 (5 bases). Per the germline V gene, CDR1 is SQVTM and CDR2 is ANQGSEA. V shed 7 bases and J shed 6 bases, with 15 bases lying between them. The CDR3 extends over 12 amino acids. The CDR3 loop reads CSAGGWGSEAFF. CDR3 bases: TGCAGCGCTGGAGGTTGGGGGTCTGAAGCTTTCTTT.

This chain uses TRBV7-3 with TRBJ1-1; 7 nucleotides line up with TRBD1. This CDR3 contains 15 residues. The ends lost 5 bases at V and 4 bases at J; junction bases unmatched: 10. The germline V gene encodes CDR1 SGHTA and CDR2 FQGTGA. The CDR3 sequence is CASSPDSGGPTEAFF. CDR3 bases: TGTGCCAGCAGCCCGGATTCAGGGGGACCCACTGAAGCTTTCTTT.

This clone was recorded once. The J gene is TRBJ2-2, the V gene TRBV4-3; the D is unclear. This CDR3 has 14 residues. Trimming removed 0 bases from V and 5 bases from J, with 7 bases in between. CDR1 is LGHNA, CDR2 YSLEER, per germline. Here the CDR3 DNA reads TGCGCCAGCAGCCAAGATCGCCGGACCGGGGAGCTGTTTTTT. This sequence encodes CASSQDRRTGELFF.

J is TRBJ1-2 and V is TRBV10-2; the D is unclear. This CDR3 comprises 15 residues. The germline V gene has CDR1 WSHSY and CDR2 SAAADI. Deletions cut 0 bases from V and 1 base from J, with 9 bases between. The CDR3 coding sequence is TGCGCCAGCAGTGAGTCCTATTCTGATAACTATGGCTACACCTTC. Translated: CASSESYSDNYGYTF.